Following are 11 T cell receptor beta chains from one sample sequenced in a study of blood T cell repertoires in COVID-19. Profiling relied on immunoSEQ multiplex PCR, and the TCRdb table lists in-frame clones only, not all of them. This table has 250,000 to 400,000 clones, about nine tenths appearing once. Sequenced: peripheral blood. These receptors all stem from a woman in her 30s with COVID-19, enrolled during active disease.

This chain joins TRBV10-1 and TRBJ1-2; TRBD1 aligns across 8 bases. Germline V CDR1 and CDR2: WNHNN, SYGVQD (reference sequence). The CDR3 extends over 13 amino acids. Unmatched junction bases numbered 4, after V lost 6 bases and J lost 4 bases. In DNA form, the CDR3 reads TGCGCCAGCAGCCCAGGACAGGGCTATGGCTACACCTTC. Residues: CASSPGQGYGYTF.

The chain combines TRBV18 with TRBJ1-1; 7 positions match TRBD1. Germline-derived CDR1 and CDR2 are KGHSH and LQKENI. This CDR3 is 13 amino acids long. With 7 bases clipped from V and 4 bases from J, the junction kept 6 bases outside the gene matches. The CDR3 protein is CASCLGTVTEAFF. DNA of the CDR3: TGTGCCAGCTGCCTCGGGACAGTCACTGAAGCTTTCTTT.

The chain has TRBV6-5 and TRBJ2-7; the D gene is possibly TRBD2 (5 bases). From germline, CDR1 is MNHEY and CDR2 SVGAGI. CDR3 length: 14 residues. Between the trimmed V and J ends, which lost 6 bases and 2 bases, there was a span of 14 bases. CDR3 sequence: CASSPFEGAYEQYF. In DNA, the CDR3 is TGTGCCAGCAGCCCCTTTGAGGGCGCCTACGAGCAGTACTTC.

The CDR3 is CSARRTGRETGTGELFF. The CDR3 region has the DNA TGCAGCGCCCGAAGGACAGGGAGGGAGACGGGTACCGGGGAGCTGTTTTTT. The chain is built from TRBV29-1 and TRBJ2-2; perhaps TRBD1 as D (8 bases). Germline values: CDR1 SQVTM, CDR2 ANQGSEA. This CDR3 has 17 amino acids. V shed 7 bases and J shed 5 bases, with 26 bases lying between them.

The rearrangement links TRBV4-1 to TRBJ1-5, with D possibly matching TRBD1 (5 bases). CDR3 length: 17 residues. V dropped 4 bases and J dropped 3 bases, with 19 bases sitting between them. Germline V gene sequence: CDR1 MGHRA, CDR2 YSYEKL. The CDR3 here is CASSPHTGGAFNQPQHF. In DNA form, the CDR3 reads TGCGCCAGCAGCCCTCACACCGGAGGGGCTTTCAATCAGCCCCAGCATTTT.

This chain joins TRBV5-5 and TRBJ2-7, with TRBD1 matching 9 bases. CDR3 size: 12 residues. V shed 3 bases and J 5 bases; nucleotides not matched to a gene: 0. CDR1 SGHKS and CDR2 YYEKEE come from the germline V gene (reference sequence). The CDR3 sequence: CASSWTGDEQYF. CDR3 DNA sequence: TGTGCCAGCAGCTGGACAGGGGACGAGCAGTACTTC.

The chain employs TRBV6-5 and TRBJ2-7; D is undetermined. Per the germline V gene, CDR1 is MNHEY and CDR2 is SVGAGI. This CDR3 is 12 amino acids long. Trimming stripped 4 bases from V and 2 bases from J, with 6 bases between. CDR3 residues: CASSSTPYEQYV. CDR3 coding DNA: TGTGCCAGCAGTTCGACACCCTACGAGCAGTACGTC.

The chain combines TRBV6-1 with TRBJ1-5; no firm D call. V was pared by 3 bases and J by 7 bases, with 16 bases between. The CDR3 spans 15 residues. Germline V gene data show CDR1 as MNHNS and CDR2 as SASEGT. The CDR3 protein is CASSELLPASQPQHF. The CDR3 nucleotides are TGTGCCAGCAGTGAGTTGCTCCCCGCGTCGCAGCCCCAGCATTTT.

The rearrangement links TRBV6-5 to TRBJ2-3; 9 nucleotides agree with TRBD2. This CDR3 has 14 amino acids. Germline lookup yields CDR1 MNHEY and CDR2 SVGAGI. J was trimmed by 4 bases and V by 3 bases; bases with no gene match: 2. The DNA for the CDR3 is TGTGCCAGCAGTTATCGCGGGGGGGCAGATACGCAGTATTTT. It codes for CASSYRGGADTQYF.

This sequence joins TRBV5-6 and TRBJ1-1; 7 nucleotides align to TRBD1. V was pared by 0 bases and J by 3 bases, with 11 bases of the junction left unmatched. The germline gives CDR1 SGHDT, CDR2 YYEEEE. CDR3 length: 17 amino acids. The CDR3 loop is CASSLVNRGITDTEAFF. The CDR3, as DNA: TGTGCCAGCAGCTTGGTCAACAGGGGAATTACGGACACTGAAGCTTTCTTT.

In this sample, this clone turned up once. The chain uses TRBV19 and TRBJ1-2; D might be TRBD1 (5 bases). The CDR3 runs to 15 residues. Germline-derived CDR1 and CDR2 are LNHDA and SQIVND (reference sequence). Trimming left V 5 bases short and J 2 bases short, with 15 bases between. This CDR3 is CASSPGGGWNYGYTF. The CDR3 bases are TGTGCCAGTAGTCCCGGGGGTGGATGGAACTATGGCTACACCTTC.